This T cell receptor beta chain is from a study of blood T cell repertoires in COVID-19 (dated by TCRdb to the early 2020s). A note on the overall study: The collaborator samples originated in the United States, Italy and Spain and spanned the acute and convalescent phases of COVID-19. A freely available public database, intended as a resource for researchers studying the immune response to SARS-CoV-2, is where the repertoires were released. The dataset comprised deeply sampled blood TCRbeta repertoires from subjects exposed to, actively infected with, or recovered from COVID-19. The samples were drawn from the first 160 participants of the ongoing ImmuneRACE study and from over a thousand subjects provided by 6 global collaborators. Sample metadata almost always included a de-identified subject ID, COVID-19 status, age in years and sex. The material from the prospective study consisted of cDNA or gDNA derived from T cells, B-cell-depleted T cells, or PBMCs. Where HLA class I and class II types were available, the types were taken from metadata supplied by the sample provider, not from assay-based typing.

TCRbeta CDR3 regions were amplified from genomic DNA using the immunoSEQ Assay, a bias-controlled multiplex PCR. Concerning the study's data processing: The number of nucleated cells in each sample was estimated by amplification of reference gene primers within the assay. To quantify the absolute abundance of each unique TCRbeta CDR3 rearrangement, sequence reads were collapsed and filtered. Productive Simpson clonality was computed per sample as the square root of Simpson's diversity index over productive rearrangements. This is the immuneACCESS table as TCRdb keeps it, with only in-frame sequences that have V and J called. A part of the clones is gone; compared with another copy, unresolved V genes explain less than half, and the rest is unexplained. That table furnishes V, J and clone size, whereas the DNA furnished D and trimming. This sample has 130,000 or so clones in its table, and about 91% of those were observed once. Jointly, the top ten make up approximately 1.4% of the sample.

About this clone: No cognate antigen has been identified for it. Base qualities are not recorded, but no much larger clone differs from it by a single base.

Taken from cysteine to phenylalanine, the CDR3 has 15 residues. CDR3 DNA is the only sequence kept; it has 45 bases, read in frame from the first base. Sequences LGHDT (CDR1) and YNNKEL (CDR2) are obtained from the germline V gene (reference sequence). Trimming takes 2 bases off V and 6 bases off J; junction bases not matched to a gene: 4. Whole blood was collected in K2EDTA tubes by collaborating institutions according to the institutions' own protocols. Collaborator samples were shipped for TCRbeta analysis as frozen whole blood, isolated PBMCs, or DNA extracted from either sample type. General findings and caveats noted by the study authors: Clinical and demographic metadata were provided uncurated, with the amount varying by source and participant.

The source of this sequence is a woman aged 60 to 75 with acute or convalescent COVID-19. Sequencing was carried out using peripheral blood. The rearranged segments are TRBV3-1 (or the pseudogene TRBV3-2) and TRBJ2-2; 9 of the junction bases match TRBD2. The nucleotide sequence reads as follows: TGTGCCAGCAGCCAAATAGCGGGGGCGCCCGGGGAGCTGTTTTTT. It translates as CASSQIAGAPGELFF.